The TCR beta chain described here comes from a study of cytomegalovirus exposure and HLA in healthy donors. CDR3 length equals 15 residues. CDR1 SGHRS and CDR2 YFSETQ come from the germline V gene. Losses at the gene ends were 3 bases for V and 4 bases for J; bases not matched to a gene: 9. Vbeta (60) and Jbeta (13) primers were used in the PCR. The repertoire was sequenced with immunoSEQ multiplex PCR; TCRdb's copy has only in-frame clones and lacks some. The sample lists around 150,000 clones; just under 80% were seen once. The sample taken for sequencing was PBMCs. The V gene is TRBV5-1, the J gene TRBJ1-1, with 7 bases aligning to TRBD1. This clonotype originated in a woman aged 45-65 years in good health and CMV-seronegative. The CDR3 DNA reads as TGCGCCAGCAGCTCGATGGGGGCAGGGGGCACTGAAGCTTTCTTT. Protein sequence: CASSSMGAGGTEAFF.